Sequencing of this TCR beta chain was carried out in a study of blood T cell repertoires in COVID-19. The wider study: Samples representing acute and convalescent COVID-19 were sourced from the United States, Italy and Spain.

The germline V gene has CDR1 MRHNA and CDR2 SNTAGT. This CDR3 region has 14 residues. Trimming removed 6 bases at V and 0 bases at J, with 6 bases between. In the original processing: Estimation of nucleated cell counts was performed using reference gene primer amplification. TCRdb's copy holds only in-frame clones and misses some; the assay was immunoSEQ multiplex PCR. V and J calls and clone size are as listed in that table; D and trimming were resolved from the DNA. The sample yields approximately 90,000 clones, more than 65% seen once. The specimen sequenced was peripheral blood. The genes are TRBV6-4 and TRBJ1-6; D unresolved. This clonotype was sampled from a man aged 80 or over with active or convalescent COVID-19. The CDR3 sequence: CASRQSSYNSPLHF. CDR3 coding DNA: TGTGCCAGCAGACAGAGCTCCTATAATTCACCCCTCCACTTT.